One and the same sample provided the 8 T cell receptor beta chains below, sequenced in a study of CD8+ T cells in alopecia areata. cDNA serving as the sequencing template came from extracted, reverse transcribed RNA. Using immunoSEQ multiplex PCR, the repertoire was profiled, and TCRdb retains in-frame clones only, with some absent. This sample has almost 250,000 clones, with approximately 61% found just once. Sequences were derived from CD4+ T cells sorted from blood, sampled at week 0. These receptors were collected from a human donor with alopecia areata.

The V and J genes are TRBV6-6 and TRBJ2-5; 12 bases are shared with TRBD2. J was trimmed by 2 bases and V by 5 bases; bases with no gene match: 6. The CDR3 sequence is 16 residues long. Germline V gene data show CDR1 as MNHNY and CDR2 as SVGAGI (reference sequence). CDR3 protein: CASSRRLAGVQETQYF. CDR3 coding DNA: TGTGCCAGCAGTCGGAGACTAGCGGGGGTTCAAGAGACCCAGTACTTC.

The rearrangement uses TRBV9 and TRBJ2-4; D is perhaps TRBD1 or TRBD2 (5 bases each). This CDR3 contains 18 residues. Germline V CDR1 and CDR2: SGDLS, YYNGEE. Deletions cut 0 bases from V and 5 bases from J, with 21 bases between. Here the CDR3 reads CASSVGLRDGVGENIQYF. The CDR3 nucleotides are TGTGCCAGCAGCGTAGGCCTCCGGGACGGGGTCGGGGAAAACATTCAGTACTTC.

The chain joins TRBV11-2 to TRBJ2-7, with unresolved D. V was shortened by 5 bases and J by 3 bases, with 8 bases between the two germline ends. Germline V gene data show CDR1 as SGHAT and CDR2 as FQNNGV. The CDR3 runs to 12 residues. CDR3 sequence: CASSPPDYEQYF. The CDR3 bases are TGTGCCAGCAGCCCTCCGGACTACGAGCAGTACTTC.

This chain connects TRBV6-5 to TRBJ1-2; 10 bases line up with TRBD1. CDR3 length: 16 amino acids. Per germline, CDR1 MNHEY and CDR2 SVGAGI. After removal of 0 bases from V and 3 bases from J, the junction contained 4 bases not matched to a gene. The CDR3 loop is CASSYSATGGDYGYTF. The CDR3 DNA is TGTGCCAGCAGTTACTCGGCGACAGGGGGCGACTATGGCTACACCTTC.

There are many counts of this clone. V and J are TRBV5-1 and TRBJ1-5; the D gene is possibly TRBD1 (6 bases). Trimming removed 4 bases from V and 5 bases from J, with 13 bases in between. This CDR3 is built from 14 residues. The germline V gene encodes CDR1 SGHRS and CDR2 YFSETQ. CDR3 in amino acids: CASSETGFDQPQHF. CDR3 bases: TGCGCCAGCAGCGAGACAGGTTTCGATCAGCCCCAGCATTTT.

The chain joins TRBV30 to TRBJ2-7; tentative D call: TRBD1 (5 bases). The CDR3 extends over 14 amino acids. The germline gives CDR1 GTSNPN, CDR2 SVGIG (reference sequence). With 0 bases removed from V and 0 bases from J, the gap between germline ends came to 9 bases. Here the CDR3 reads CAWSVGHNSYEQYF. Written as DNA, the CDR3 is TGTGCCTGGAGTGTAGGACACAACTCCTACGAGCAGTACTTC.

The chain links TRBV29-1 to TRBJ1-1, with 7 bases lining up with TRBD1. The CDR3 has 13 residues. CDR1 and CDR2 (germline): SQVTM, ANQGSEA. The V gene end was trimmed by 6 bases and the J gene end by 1 base; junction bases not matched to a gene: 5. CDR3 DNA sequence: TGCAGCGTCGGCAGACAGGGGAACACTGAAGCTTTCTTT. This gives the protein CSVGRQGNTEAFF. The complete variable domain, with remaining parts taken from reference TRBV29-1 and TRBJ1-1, reads SAVISQKPSRDICQRGTSLTIQCQVDSQVTMMFWYRQQPGQSLTLIATANQGSEATYESGFVIDKFPISRPNLTFSTLTVSNMSPEDSSIYLCSVGRQGNTEAFFGQGTRLTVV.

This clone was seen only a few times. The chain combines TRBV25-1 with TRBJ2-7, with D hard to call. CDR1 and CDR2 (germline): MGHDK, SYGVNS. The CDR3 runs to 11 residues. The V gene lost 6 bases and the J gene lost 3 bases, with 6 bases spanning the gap. The CDR3 sequence is CASRDGYEQYF. In nucleotides, the CDR3 is TGTGCCAGCAGGGACGGCTACGAGCAGTACTTC.